These 4 T cell receptor beta chains were sequenced from one sample in a study of a mutant IDH1 vaccine in newly diagnosed glioma. Sample time point: baseline, week 1 (first vaccination visit). Treatment noted: pre-vaccination baseline after standard-of-care therapy. Assay used: immunoSEQ multiplex PCR; TCRdb lists only in-frame clones, some missing. The sample holds tens of thousands of clones, 86% seen once. The sequencing here drew on PBMCs, taken from a glioma patient treated with radiotherapy, temozolomide or both. The receptors here all came from a young man with glioma.

The chain couples TRBV7-6 to TRBJ1-1; unclear D gene. There are 15 residues in the CDR3. Germline V gene sequence: CDR1 SGHVS, CDR2 FNYEAQ. Trimming pared 2 bases from V and 0 bases from J, leaving 10 bases between. CDR3: CASSLSASVNTEAFF. The CDR3 DNA reads TGTGCCAGCAGCTTAAGCGCTTCGGTGAACACTGAAGCTTTCTTT.

This clone was detected only once. The chain joins TRBV6-5 to TRBJ1-5, with D perhaps TRBD2 (7 bases). The J call could be wrong; TRBJ2-3 is a better fit for the DNA end. CDR3 length: 15 amino acids. CDR1 MNHEY and CDR2 SVGAGI come from the germline V gene. The CDR3 protein is CASSPQGGGGQPQYF. As DNA, the CDR3 is TGTGCCAGCAGCCCCCAGGGAGGGGGTGGGCAGCCCCAGTATTTT.

About this clone: One end of the junction varies from germline; a read error may be responsible. V usage is TRBV30 and J usage is TRBJ2-2, with D maybe TRBD2 (5 bases). The CDR3 spans 13 residues. From germline, CDR1 is GTSNPN and CDR2 SVGIG (reference sequence). This chain's CDR3 is CAWSAPEHRGAVF. The CDR3 nucleotides are TGTGCCTGGAGCGCTCCAGAACACCGGGGAGCTGTTTTT.

The gene calls are TRBV19 and TRBJ1-5, with no clear D. Trimming cost V 5 bases and J 0 bases, with 11 bases left between them. CDR3 length: 15 residues. From germline, CDR1 is LNHDA and CDR2 SQIVND (reference sequence). The CDR3 DNA is TGTGCCAGTAGTCTCGACGGTTCTAGCAATCAGCCCCAGCATTTT. This sequence encodes CASSLDGSSNQPQHF.